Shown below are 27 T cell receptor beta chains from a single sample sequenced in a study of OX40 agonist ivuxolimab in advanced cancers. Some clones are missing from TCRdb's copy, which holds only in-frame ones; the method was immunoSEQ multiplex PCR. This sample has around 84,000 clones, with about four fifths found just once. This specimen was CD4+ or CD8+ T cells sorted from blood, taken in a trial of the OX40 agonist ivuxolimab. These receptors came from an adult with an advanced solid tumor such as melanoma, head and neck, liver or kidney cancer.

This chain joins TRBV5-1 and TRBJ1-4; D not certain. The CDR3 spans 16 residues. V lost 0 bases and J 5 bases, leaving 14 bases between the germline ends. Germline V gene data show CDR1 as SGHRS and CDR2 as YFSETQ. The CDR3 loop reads CASSLVRSRSNEKLFF. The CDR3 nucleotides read TGCGCCAGCAGCTTGGTTCGAAGTCGGAGCAATGAAAAACTGTTTTTT.

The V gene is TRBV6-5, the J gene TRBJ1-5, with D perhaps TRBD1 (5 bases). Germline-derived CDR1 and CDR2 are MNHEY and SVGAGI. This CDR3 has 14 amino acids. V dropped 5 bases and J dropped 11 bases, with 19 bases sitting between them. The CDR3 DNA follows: TGTGCCAGCAGTCCCCTTCGCGCGGGGCTGACCCAGCATTTT. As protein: CASSPLRAGLTQHF.

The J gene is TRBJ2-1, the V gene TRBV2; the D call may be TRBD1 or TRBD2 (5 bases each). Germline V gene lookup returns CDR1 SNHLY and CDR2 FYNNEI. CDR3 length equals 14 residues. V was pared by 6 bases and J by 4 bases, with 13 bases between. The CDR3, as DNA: TGTGCCAGCAGAAGGGGAGTTGGTTACAATGAGCAGTTCTTC. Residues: CASRRGVGYNEQFF. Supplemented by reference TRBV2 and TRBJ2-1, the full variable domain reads EPEVTQTPSHQVTQMGQEVILRCVPISNHLYFYWYRQILGQKVEFLVSFYNNEISEKSEIFDDQFSVERPDGSNFTLKIRSTKLEDSAMYFCASRRGVGYNEQFFGPGTRLTVL.

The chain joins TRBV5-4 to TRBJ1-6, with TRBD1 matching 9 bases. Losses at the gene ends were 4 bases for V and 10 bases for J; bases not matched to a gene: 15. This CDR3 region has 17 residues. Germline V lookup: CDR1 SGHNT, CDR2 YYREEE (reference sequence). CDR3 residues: CASSGPLGTGIGSPLHF. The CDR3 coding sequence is TGTGCCAGCAGCGGCCCCCTCGGGACAGGGATAGGCTCACCCCTCCACTTT.

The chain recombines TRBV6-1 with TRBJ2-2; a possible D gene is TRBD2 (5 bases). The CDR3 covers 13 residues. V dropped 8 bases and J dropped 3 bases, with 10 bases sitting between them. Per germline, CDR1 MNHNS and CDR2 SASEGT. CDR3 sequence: CASGGLYTGELFF. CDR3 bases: TGTGCCAGCGGAGGCCTATACACCGGGGAGCTGTTTTTT.

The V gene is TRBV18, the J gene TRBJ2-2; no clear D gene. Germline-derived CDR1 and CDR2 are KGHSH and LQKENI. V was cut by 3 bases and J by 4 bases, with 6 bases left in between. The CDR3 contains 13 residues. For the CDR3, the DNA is TGTGCCAGCTCACCGTCTACCACCGGGGAGCTGTTTTTT. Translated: CASSPSTTGELFF.

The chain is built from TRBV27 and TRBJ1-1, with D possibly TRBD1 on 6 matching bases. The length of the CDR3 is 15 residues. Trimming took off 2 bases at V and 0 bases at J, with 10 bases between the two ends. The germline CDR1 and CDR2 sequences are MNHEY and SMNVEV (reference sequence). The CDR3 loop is CASSLRGTVNTEAFF. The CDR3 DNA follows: TGTGCCAGCAGTTTAAGGGGGACGGTGAACACTGAAGCTTTCTTT.

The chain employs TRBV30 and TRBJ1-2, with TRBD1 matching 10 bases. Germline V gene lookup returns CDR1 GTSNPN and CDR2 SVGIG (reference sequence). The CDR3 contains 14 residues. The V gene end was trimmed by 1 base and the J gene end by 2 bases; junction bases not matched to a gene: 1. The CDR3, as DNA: TGTGCCTGGAGTGGACAGGGGGCGAACTATGGCTACACCTTC. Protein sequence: CAWSGQGANYGYTF. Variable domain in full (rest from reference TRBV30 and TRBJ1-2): SQTIHQWPATLVQPVGSPLSLECTVEGTSNPNLYWYRQAAGRGLQLLFYSVGIGQISSEVPQNLSASRPQDRQFILSSKKLLLSDSGFYLCAWSGQGANYGYTFGSGTRLTVV.

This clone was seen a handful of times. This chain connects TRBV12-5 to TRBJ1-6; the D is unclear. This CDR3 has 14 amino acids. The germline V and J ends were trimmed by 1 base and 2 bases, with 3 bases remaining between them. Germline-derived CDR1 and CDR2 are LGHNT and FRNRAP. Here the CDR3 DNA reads TGTGCTAGTGGTTTGGACACCTATAATTCACCCCTCCACTTT. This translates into CASGLDTYNSPLHF. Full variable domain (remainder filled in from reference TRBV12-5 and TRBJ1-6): DARVTQTPRHKVTEMGQEVTMRCQPILGHNTVFWYRQTMMQGLELLAYFRNRAPLDDSGMPKDRFSAEMPDATLATLKIQPSEPRDSAVYFCASGLDTYNSPLHFGNGTRLTVT.

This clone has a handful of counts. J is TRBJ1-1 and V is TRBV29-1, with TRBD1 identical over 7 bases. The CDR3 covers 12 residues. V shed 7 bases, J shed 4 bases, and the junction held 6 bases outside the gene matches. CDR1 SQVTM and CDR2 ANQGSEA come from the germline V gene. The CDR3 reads CSANRGVTEAFF. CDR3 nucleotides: TGCAGCGCTAACAGGGGAGTCACTGAAGCTTTCTTT.

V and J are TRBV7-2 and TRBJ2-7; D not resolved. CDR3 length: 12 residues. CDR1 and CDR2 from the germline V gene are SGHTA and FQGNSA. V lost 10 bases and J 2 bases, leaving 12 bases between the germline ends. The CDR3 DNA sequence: TGTGCCACCACGTACTCTACCTACGAGCAGTACTTC. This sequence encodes CATTYSTYEQYF.

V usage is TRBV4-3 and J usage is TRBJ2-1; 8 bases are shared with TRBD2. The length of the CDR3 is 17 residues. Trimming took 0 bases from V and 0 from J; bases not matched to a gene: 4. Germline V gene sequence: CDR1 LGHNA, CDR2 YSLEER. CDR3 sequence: CASSQDRSGSSYNEQFF. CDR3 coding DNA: TGCGCCAGCAGCCAAGATCGAAGCGGGAGCTCCTACAATGAGCAGTTCTTC.

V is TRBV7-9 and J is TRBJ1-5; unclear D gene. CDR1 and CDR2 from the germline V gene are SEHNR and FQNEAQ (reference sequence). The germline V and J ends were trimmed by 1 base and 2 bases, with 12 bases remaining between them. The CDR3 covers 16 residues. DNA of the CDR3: TGTGCCAGCAGCTTAGGAGATCGGGGTGGCAATCAGCCCCAGCATTTT. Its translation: CASSLGDRGGNQPQHF.

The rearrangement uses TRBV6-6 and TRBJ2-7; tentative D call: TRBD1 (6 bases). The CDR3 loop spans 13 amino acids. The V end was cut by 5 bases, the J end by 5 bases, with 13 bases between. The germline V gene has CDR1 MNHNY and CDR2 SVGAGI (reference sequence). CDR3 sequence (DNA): TGTGCCAGCAGTCACCGGGACATACACGAGCAGTACTTC. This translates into CASSHRDIHEQYF.

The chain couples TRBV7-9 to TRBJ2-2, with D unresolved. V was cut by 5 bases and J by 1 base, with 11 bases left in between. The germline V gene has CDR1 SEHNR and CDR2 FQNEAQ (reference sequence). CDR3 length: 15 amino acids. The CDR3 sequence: CASSARAGNTGELFF. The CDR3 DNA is TGTGCCAGCAGCGCTAGGGCAGGGAACACCGGGGAGCTGTTTTTT.

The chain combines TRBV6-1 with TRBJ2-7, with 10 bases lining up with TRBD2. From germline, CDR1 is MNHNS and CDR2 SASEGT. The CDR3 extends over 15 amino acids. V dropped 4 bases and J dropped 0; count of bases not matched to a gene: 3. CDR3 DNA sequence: TGTGCCAGCAGTGGGATAGCGGGGGGCTCCTACGAGCAGTACTTC. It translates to CASSGIAGGSYEQYF.

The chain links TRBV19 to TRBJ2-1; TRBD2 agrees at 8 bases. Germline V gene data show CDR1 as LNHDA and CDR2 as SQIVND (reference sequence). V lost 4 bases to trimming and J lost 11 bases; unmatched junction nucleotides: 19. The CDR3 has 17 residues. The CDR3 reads CASSKKRAGDFVDQQFF. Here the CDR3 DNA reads TGTGCCAGTAGTAAGAAGAGAGCGGGAGACTTCGTTGATCAGCAGTTCTTC.

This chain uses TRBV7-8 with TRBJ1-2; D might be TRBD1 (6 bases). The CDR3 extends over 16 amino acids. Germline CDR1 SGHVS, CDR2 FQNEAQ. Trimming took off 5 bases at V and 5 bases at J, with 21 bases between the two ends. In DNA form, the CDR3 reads TGTGCCAGCAGCAGGAACAGGGACCCTCGGCCATATGGCTACACCTTC. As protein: CASSRNRDPRPYGYTF.

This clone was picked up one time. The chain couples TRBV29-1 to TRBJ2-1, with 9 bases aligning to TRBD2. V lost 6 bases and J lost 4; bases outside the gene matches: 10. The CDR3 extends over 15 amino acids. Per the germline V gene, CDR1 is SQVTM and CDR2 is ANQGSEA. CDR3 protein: CSVLPSGTNYNEQFF. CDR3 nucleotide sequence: TGCAGCGTACTACCTAGCGGGACGAATTACAATGAGCAGTTCTTC.

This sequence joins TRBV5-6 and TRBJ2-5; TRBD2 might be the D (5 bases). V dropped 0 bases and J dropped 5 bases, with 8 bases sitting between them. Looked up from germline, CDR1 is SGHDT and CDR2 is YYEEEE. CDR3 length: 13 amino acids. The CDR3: CASSLATGETQYF. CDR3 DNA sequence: TGTGCCAGCAGCTTGGCAACGGGGGAGACCCAGTACTTC.

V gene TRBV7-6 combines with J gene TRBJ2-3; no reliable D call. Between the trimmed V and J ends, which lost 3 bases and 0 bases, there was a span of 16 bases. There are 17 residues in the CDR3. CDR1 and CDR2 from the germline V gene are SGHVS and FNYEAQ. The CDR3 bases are TGTGCCAGCAGCTTCGGACCAATCACAACTAGCACAGATACGCAGTATTTT. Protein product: CASSFGPITTSTDTQYF.

CDR3: CSVRAYSGNTIYF. CDR3 DNA: TGCAGCGTGAGAGCTTACTCTGGAAACACCATATATTTT. The rearrangement links TRBV29-1 to TRBJ1-3; no clear D. The CDR3 is 13 amino acids. Trimming took 6 bases from V and 0 from J, leaving 9 bases between them. Germline V gives CDR1 SQVTM, CDR2 ANQGSEA.

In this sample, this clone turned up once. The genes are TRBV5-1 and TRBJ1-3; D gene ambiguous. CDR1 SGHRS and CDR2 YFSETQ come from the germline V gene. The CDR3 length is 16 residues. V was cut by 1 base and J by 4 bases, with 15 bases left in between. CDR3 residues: CASSLSSLTRGNTIYF. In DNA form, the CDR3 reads TGCGCCAGCAGCTTGAGCTCTTTGACGCGAGGAAACACCATATATTTT.

CDR3 in DNA: TGTGCCTGGGCACAGGGAGGAGGTTCACCCCTCCACTTT. It yields the protein CAWAQGGGSPLHF. J is TRBJ1-6 and V is TRBV30, with D maybe TRBD1 (6 bases). The CDR3 covers 13 residues. V lost 5 bases and J 9 bases, leaving 14 bases between the germline ends. The V gene's germline CDR1 is GTSNPN and CDR2 SVGIG (reference sequence).

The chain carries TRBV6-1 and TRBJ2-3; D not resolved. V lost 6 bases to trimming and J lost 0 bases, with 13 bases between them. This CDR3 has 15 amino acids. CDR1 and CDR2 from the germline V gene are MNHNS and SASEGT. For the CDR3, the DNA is TGTGCCAGCAGGATTCAGGCTTCTAGCACAGATACGCAGTATTTT. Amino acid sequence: CASRIQASSTDTQYF.

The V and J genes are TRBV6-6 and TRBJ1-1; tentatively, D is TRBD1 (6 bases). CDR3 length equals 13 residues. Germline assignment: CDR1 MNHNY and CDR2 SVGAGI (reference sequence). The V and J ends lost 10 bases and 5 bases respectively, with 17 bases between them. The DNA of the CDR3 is TGTGCCACCAGCCGGGACATCGAGACTGAAGCTTTCTTT. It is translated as CATSRDIETEAFF.

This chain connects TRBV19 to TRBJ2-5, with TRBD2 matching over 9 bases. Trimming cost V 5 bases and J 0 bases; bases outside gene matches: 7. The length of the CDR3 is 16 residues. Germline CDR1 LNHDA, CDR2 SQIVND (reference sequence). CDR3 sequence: CASSPGLAIYQETQYF. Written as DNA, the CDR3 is TGTGCCAGTAGTCCAGGACTAGCGATTTACCAAGAGACCCAGTACTTC.